These T cell receptor beta chains were read from a single sample in a study of blood T cell repertoires in COVID-19. The method was immunoSEQ multiplex PCR; TCRdb's version includes in-frame clones alone and lacks a portion of them. The table lists fewer than 350,000 clones, less than 95% of them singletons. The material sequenced was PBMCs or T cells enriched from blood (not recorded which). Receptors were obtained from a man between 40 and 49 years old who had been exposed to COVID-19. CDR3s include the opening cysteine and the closing phenylalanine or tryptophan. D genes are given only for firm matches. Only some rows state a clone size, as once, few, many or a class for expanded clones.

>-|TRBJ2-7|once|TRBV2
TGTGCCAGCAGGGCGGGCCGTGGACCCTACGAGCAGTACTTC
CASRAGRGPYEQYF
>-|TRBJ2-3|-|TRBV15
TGTGCCACCAGCAGAGATTTCAGCGGGTGGACGGGCACAGATACGCAGTATTTT
CATSRDFSGWTGTDTQYF
>-|TRBJ1-2|-|TRBV19
TGTGCCAGTAGTATATCGACAGGTAGTTGGTATGGCTACACCTTC
CASSISTGSWYGYTF
>-|TRBJ2-5|-|TRBV7-2
TGTGCCAGCAGCTTTAGGAGCCTCCAAGAGACCCAGTACTTC
CASSFRSLQETQYF
>-|TRBJ2-7|-|TRBV6-4
TGTGCCAGCAGTGAGGGGCCCTCCTACGAGCAGTACTTC
CASSEGPSYEQYF
>TRBD2|TRBJ2-1|-|TRBV4-1
TGCGCCAGCAGCCAAGAAACTAGCGGGTACAATGAGCAGTTCTTC
CASSQETSGYNEQFF
>-|TRBJ2-7|-|TRBV15
TGTGCCACCAGCAGACTACCTAGTGACGCGCAGTACTTC
CATSRLPSDAQYF
>-|TRBJ2-5|-|TRBV19
TGTGCCAGTAGCACAGGGTTCGGGGAGACCCAGTACTTC
CASSTGFGETQYF
>-|TRBJ1-1|-|TRBV19
TGTGCCAGTAGTCCGGGTCTGGGCACTGAAGCTTTCTTT
CASSPGLGTEAFF
>-|TRBJ1-2|-|TRBV24-1
TGTGCCACCAGCTTGACAGATAACTATGGCTACACCTTC
CATSLTDNYGYTF
>TRBD1|TRBJ1-1|-|TRBV20-1
TGCAGATTACAGGGGTCCACTGAAGCTTTCTTT
CRLQGSTEAFF
>TRBD2|TRBJ2-1|-|TRBV20-1
TGCAGTGCTAGTAATAGCGGGAGCGGGGACAATGAGCAGTTCTTC
CSASNSGSGDNEQFF
>TRBD1|TRBJ2-4|-|TRBV7-2
TGTGCCAGCAGCCCCCGGACAGGGCTAGCCAAAAACATTCAGTACTTC
CASSPRTGLAKNIQYF
>-|TRBJ1-4|-|TRBV19
TGTGCCAGTAAAATGAGGGGGACTAATGAAAAACTGTTTTTT
CASKMRGTNEKLFF
>TRBD1|TRBJ1-1|-|TRBV9
TGTGCCAGCAGCCCAAGACAGGGACTCACTGAAGCTTTCTTT
CASSPRQGLTEAFF
>-|TRBJ2-7|once|TRBV28
TGTGCCAGCACCGAGTTGAGAGGGGGTATGAGAGAGCAGTACTTC
CASTELRGGMREQYF
>TRBD1|TRBJ1-6|-|TRBV5-4
TGTGCCAGCAGCTTGGGACGACAGGGTCATAATTCACCCCTCCACTTT
CASSLGRQGHNSPLHF
>-|TRBJ2-7|once|TRBV11-2
TGTGCCAGCAGCCCATCGACAGGAGCTGAGCAGTACTTC
CASSPSTGAEQYF
>TRBD2|TRBJ2-7|-|TRBV2
TGTGCCAGCAGTCTCCGACTAGCGGCCTCCTACGAGCAGTACTTC
CASSLRLAASYEQYF
>-|TRBJ1-5|once|TRBV12-5
TGTGCTAGTGGTTCCCCATCGGACAGTCCCATGGGCGGGGGCCAGCATTTT
CASGSPSDSPMGGGQHF